The entry that follows covers one T cell receptor beta chain sequence. Its target is not known. The data are from a study of response to subunit inactivated influenza vaccine. Findings and limits, study-wide: The authors proposed limited new T cell recruitment per seasonal influenza vaccination.

V shed 7 bases and J shed 3 bases, with 19 bases lying between them. CDR3 length equals 15 residues. The V gene's germline CDR1 is SGHRS and CDR2 YFSETQ. One entry per CDR3 protein results from TCRdb running MiXCR on the RT-PCR reads. The repertoire holds around 570,000 distinct CDR3 sequences, with about 11% as singletons. The sample also formed part of further work on T cells expressing NK-cell markers. That source adds: UMI-tagged 5'RACE template switching yielded the TCR beta cDNA. Cells sorted as CD3+CD56+NKG2C+, CD3+CD56+NKG2C- and CD3+CD56-NKG2C+ T cells supplied the TCR beta repertoires. Sequencing covered eight donors, seven HCMV-seropositive and one seronegative. These clonotypes also led the CD3+CD56-NKG2C+ fraction in several donors.

The sequencing here drew on PBMCs from blood, taken on the day of vaccination. The V call is TRBV5-1, the J call TRBJ2-5, with TRBD2 as a possible D gene (6 bases). The clonotype was recovered from a man aged 50-59 years who received an inactivated influenza vaccine. This CDR3 is CASQKVGGGKETQYF. For the CDR3, the DNA is TGCGCCAGCCAGAAAGTGGGGGGTGGCAAAGAGACCCAGTACTTC.